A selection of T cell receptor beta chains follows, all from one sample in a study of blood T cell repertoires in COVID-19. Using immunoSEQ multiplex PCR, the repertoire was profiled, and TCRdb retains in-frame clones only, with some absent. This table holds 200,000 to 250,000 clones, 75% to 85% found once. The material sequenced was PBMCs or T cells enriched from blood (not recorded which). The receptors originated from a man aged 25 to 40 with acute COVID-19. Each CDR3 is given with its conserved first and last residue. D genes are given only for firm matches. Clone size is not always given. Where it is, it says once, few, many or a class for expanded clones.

CDR3 protein: CASSLSVSGANVLTF
CDR3 DNA: TGTGCCAGCAGTCTCTCGGTCTCTGGGGCCAACGTCCTGACTTTC
clone size: once
V gene: TRBV28
D gene: -
J gene: TRBJ2-6

CDR3 protein: CASRPRGAGELFF
CDR3 DNA: TGTGCCAGTAGACCCCGGGGAGCCGGGGAGCTGTTTTTT
clone size: -
V gene: TRBV19
D gene: -
J gene: TRBJ2-2

CDR3 protein: CASGLNPAYEQYF
CDR3 DNA: TGTGCTAGTGGTTTAAACCCAGCCTACGAGCAGTACTTC
clone size: -
V gene: TRBV12-5
D gene: -
J gene: TRBJ2-7

CDR3 protein: CASSPIFRGAFSYNSPLHF
CDR3 DNA: TGTGCCAGCTCACCAATTTTCAGGGGGGCCTTCTCCTATAATTCACCCCTCCACTTT
clone size: -
V gene: TRBV18
D gene: TRBD1
J gene: TRBJ1-6

CDR3 protein: CASSAGVSNQPQHF
CDR3 DNA: TGTGCCAGCAGCGCAGGGGTGAGCAATCAGCCCCAGCATTTT
clone size: -
V gene: TRBV11-2
D gene: -
J gene: TRBJ1-5

CDR3 protein: CASSDTAGYGYTF
CDR3 DNA: TGTGCCAGCAGCGATACAGCTGGCTATGGCTACACCTTC
clone size: -
V gene: TRBV7-9
D gene: -
J gene: TRBJ1-2

CDR3 protein: CASSVGGGRETQYF
CDR3 DNA: TGTGCCAGCAGCGTAGGCGGGGGGAGGGAGACCCAGTACTTC
clone size: few
V gene: TRBV9
D gene: TRBD2
J gene: TRBJ2-5

CDR3 protein: CASSPGIGNTIYF
CDR3 DNA: TGTGCCAGCAGCCCAGGAATCGGAAACACCATATATTTT
clone size: few
V gene: TRBV28
D gene: -
J gene: TRBJ1-3

CDR3 protein: CASSQGGATGELFF
CDR3 DNA: TGTGCCAGCAGCCAGGGCGGGGCCACCGGGGAGCTGTTTTTT
clone size: -
V gene: TRBV7-2
D gene: -
J gene: TRBJ2-2

CDR3 protein: CASRASGGVSDEQFF
CDR3 DNA: TGTGCCAGCAGAGCTAGCGGGGGGGTTTCAGATGAGCAGTTCTTC
clone size: -
V gene: TRBV6-6
D gene: TRBD2
J gene: TRBJ2-1

CDR3 protein: CASSIDRGGGTEAFF
CDR3 DNA: TGTGCCAGTAGTATAGATAGAGGCGGGGGTACTGAAGCTTTCTTT
clone size: -
V gene: TRBV19
D gene: -
J gene: TRBJ1-1

CDR3 protein: CASSARTGAYEQYF
CDR3 DNA: TGTGCCAGCAGCGCCAGGACAGGGGCCTACGAGCAGTACTTC
clone size: -
V gene: TRBV9
D gene: TRBD1
J gene: TRBJ2-7

CDR3 protein: CASRGGQASYGYTF
CDR3 DNA: TGTGCCAGCAGGGGGGGACAGGCTAGCTATGGCTACACCTTC
clone size: -
V gene: TRBV2
D gene: TRBD1
J gene: TRBJ1-2

CDR3 protein: CASSPWTGTDTQYF
CDR3 DNA: TGTGCCAGCAGCCCATGGACAGGCACAGATACGCAGTATTTT
clone size: -
V gene: TRBV7-2
D gene: -
J gene: TRBJ2-3

CDR3 protein: CAISESQDVNQPQHF
CDR3 DNA: TGTGCCATCAGTGAGTCCCAGGATGTCAATCAGCCCCAGCATTTT
clone size: -
V gene: TRBV10-3
D gene: -
J gene: TRBJ1-5

CDR3 protein: CASSGGQGEAFF
CDR3 DNA: TGTGCCAGCTCGGGGGGACAGGGTGAAGCTTTCTTT
clone size: -
V gene: TRBV18
D gene: TRBD1
J gene: TRBJ1-1

CDR3 protein: CASSFAGGAGTGELFF
CDR3 DNA: TGTGCCAGCAGCTTTGCAGGGGGCGCTGGCACCGGGGAGCTGTTTTTT
clone size: -
V gene: TRBV5-5
D gene: TRBD1
J gene: TRBJ2-2

CDR3 protein: CASSRGGTDTQYF
CDR3 DNA: TGTGCCAGCAGCCGGGGCGGCACAGATACGCAGTATTTT
clone size: -
V gene: TRBV3-1/TRBV3-2
D gene: -
J gene: TRBJ2-3

CDR3 protein: CASRLRQGCTEAFF
CDR3 DNA: TGTGCAAGTCGCTTACGACAGGGGTGCACTGAAGCTTTCTTT
clone size: -
V gene: TRBV12-2
D gene: -
J gene: TRBJ1-1

CDR3 protein: CASSAPRGSKQSGDQPQHF
CDR3 DNA: TGTGCCAGCAGCGCGCCCCGTGGGAGTAAACAAAGTGGGGATCAGCCCCAGCATTTT
clone size: -
V gene: TRBV7-9
D gene: -
J gene: TRBJ1-5

CDR3 protein: CASSPQLTSGKRLFF
CDR3 DNA: TGTGCCAGCAGCCCGCAGCTGACTAGCGGGAAGCGGTTGTTCTTC
clone size: -
V gene: TRBV7-3
D gene: TRBD2
J gene: TRBJ2-1

CDR3 protein: CASSAGLAGDEQYF
CDR3 DNA: TGCGCCAGCAGCGCTGGACTAGCGGGGGACGAGCAGTACTTC
clone size: -
V gene: TRBV5-1
D gene: TRBD2
J gene: TRBJ2-7

CDR3 protein: CASSFMPANEQFF
CDR3 DNA: TGTGCCAGCAGCTTTATGCCAGCGAATGAGCAGTTCTTC
clone size: once
V gene: TRBV7-3
D gene: -
J gene: TRBJ2-1

CDR3 protein: CASSFLQGGARQPQHF
CDR3 DNA: TGTGCCAGTAGTTTTTTGCAAGGAGGGGCAAGACAGCCCCAGCATTTT
clone size: many
V gene: TRBV19
D gene: -
J gene: TRBJ1-5

CDR3 protein: CASSQDSGVERWGSSGELFF
CDR3 DNA: TGTGCCAGCAGCCAAGATAGCGGGGTGGAAAGGTGGGGGAGTTCCGGGGAGCTGTTTTTT
clone size: -
V gene: TRBV4-2
D gene: TRBD2
J gene: TRBJ2-2

CDR3 protein: CATSDLGTWHF
CDR3 DNA: TGTGCCACCAGTGATTTGGGGACATGGCATTTT
clone size: few
V gene: TRBV24-1
D gene: -
J gene: TRBJ1-5

CDR3 protein: CASSEQGGTDTQYF
CDR3 DNA: TGTGCCAGCAGTGAACAGGGTGGCACAGATACGCAGTATTTT
clone size: -
V gene: TRBV6-1
D gene: -
J gene: TRBJ2-3

CDR3 protein: CASRAGERGYGYTF
CDR3 DNA: TGTGCCAGCAGAGCAGGGGAACGCGGCTATGGCTACACCTTC
clone size: -
V gene: TRBV6-5
D gene: -
J gene: TRBJ1-2

CDR3 protein: CASSLVPSEGTEAFF
CDR3 DNA: TGCGCCAGCAGCTTGGTCCCCTCCGAGGGAACTGAAGCTTTCTTT
clone size: few
V gene: TRBV5-1
D gene: -
J gene: TRBJ1-1

CDR3 protein: CASRQGAGYGYTF
CDR3 DNA: TGTGCCAGCAGGCAGGGGGCCGGCTATGGCTACACCTTC
clone size: -
V gene: TRBV6-4
D gene: TRBD1
J gene: TRBJ1-2

CDR3 protein: CASSVVDVHPGTGFGYTF
CDR3 DNA: TGTGCCAGCAGCGTAGTCGATGTCCATCCCGGGACAGGGTTTGGCTACACCTTC
clone size: -
V gene: TRBV9
D gene: TRBD1
J gene: TRBJ1-2

CDR3 protein: CASSVTDSNSPLHF
CDR3 DNA: TGTGCCAGCAGCGTAACAGATTCAAATTCACCCCTCCACTTT
clone size: -
V gene: TRBV9
D gene: -
J gene: TRBJ1-6

CDR3 protein: CASSSQTLGNAQYF
CDR3 DNA: TGCGCCAGCAGCTCACAGACACTTGGCAACGCGCAGTATTTT
clone size: -
V gene: TRBV5-1
D gene: -
J gene: TRBJ2-3

CDR3 protein: CASSLINFSTDTQYF
CDR3 DNA: TGTGCCAGCAGTTTGATAAACTTTAGCACAGATACGCAGTATTTT
clone size: -
V gene: TRBV27
D gene: -
J gene: TRBJ2-3

CDR3 protein: CASRGVSSYEQYF
CDR3 DNA: TGTGCCAGCAGGGGAGTGAGCTCCTACGAGCAGTACTTC
clone size: -
V gene: TRBV6-5
D gene: -
J gene: TRBJ2-7

CDR3 protein: CATSSWDREDQPQHF
CDR3 DNA: TGTGCCACCAGCAGCTGGGACAGGGAAGATCAGCCCCAGCATTTT
clone size: -
V gene: TRBV15
D gene: TRBD1
J gene: TRBJ1-5

CDR3 protein: CASSQEGPGQGYEKLFF
CDR3 DNA: TGCGCCAGCAGCCAAGAAGGCCCTGGACAGGGTTATGAAAAACTGTTTTTT
clone size: -
V gene: TRBV4-1
D gene: TRBD1
J gene: TRBJ1-4

CDR3 protein: CSVVRDRGYEQYF
CDR3 DNA: TGCAGCGTTGTCCGGGACAGGGGCTACGAGCAGTACTTC
clone size: -
V gene: TRBV29-1
D gene: TRBD1
J gene: TRBJ2-7

CDR3 protein: CASSFSPRGQGSTDTQYF
CDR3 DNA: TGTGCCAGCAGCTTTTCACCCAGGGGACAGGGGAGCACAGATACGCAGTATTTT
clone size: once
V gene: TRBV11-3
D gene: TRBD1
J gene: TRBJ2-3